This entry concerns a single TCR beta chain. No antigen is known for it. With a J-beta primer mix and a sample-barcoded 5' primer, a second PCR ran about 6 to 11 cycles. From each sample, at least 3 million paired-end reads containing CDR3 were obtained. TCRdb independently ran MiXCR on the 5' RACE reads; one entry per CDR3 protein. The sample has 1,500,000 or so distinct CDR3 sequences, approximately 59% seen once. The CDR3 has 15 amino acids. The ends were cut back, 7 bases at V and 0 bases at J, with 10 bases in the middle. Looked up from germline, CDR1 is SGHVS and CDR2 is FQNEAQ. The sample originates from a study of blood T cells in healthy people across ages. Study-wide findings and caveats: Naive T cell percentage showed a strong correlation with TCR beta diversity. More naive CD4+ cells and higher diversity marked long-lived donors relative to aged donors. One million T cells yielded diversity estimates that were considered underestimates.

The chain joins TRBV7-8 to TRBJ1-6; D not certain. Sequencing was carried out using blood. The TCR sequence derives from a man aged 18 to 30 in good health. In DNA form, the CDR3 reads TGTGCCAGCATCCCCGGGAGCTCCTATAATTCACCCCTCCACTTT. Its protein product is CASIPGSSYNSPLHF. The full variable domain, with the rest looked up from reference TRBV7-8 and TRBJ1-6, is GAGVSQSPRYKVAKRGQDVALRCDPISGHVSLFWYQQALGQGPEFLTYFQNEAQLDKSGLPSDRFFAERPEGSVSTLKIQRTQQEDSAVYLCASIPGSSYNSPLHFGNGTRLTVT.